The TCR beta chain described here comes from a study of blood T cell repertoires in COVID-19. Some clones are missing from TCRdb's copy, which holds only in-frame ones; the method was immunoSEQ multiplex PCR. This table holds roughly 300,000 clones, over 75% found once. Concerning this clone: Within the sample, other DNA sequences also encode this same CDR3.

Assignment of participants to cohorts was predicated upon participant-reported clinical history. CDR1 SGHKS and CDR2 YYEKEE come from the germline V gene (reference sequence). Trimming took 0 bases from V and 3 from J, leaving 7 bases between them. The CDR3 loop spans 14 amino acids. The rearrangement joins TRBV5-5 to TRBJ1-5; the D is unclear. This TCR was sampled from a woman aged 25-40 years who had recovered from COVID-19. The sequenced sample consisted of PBMCs or T cells enriched from blood (not recorded which). CDR3: CASSLGQYNQPQHF. The CDR3 DNA sequence: TGTGCCAGCAGCTTGGGGCAGTACAATCAGCCCCAGCATTTT.